This TCR beta chain was captured by sequencing in a study of vaccination and CD4 T cells after COVID-19. Across the whole study: Sampling post-COVID took place a median approximately 100 days after diagnosis (range 35 to 161).

MiXCR, applied by TCRdb to the PCR reads, yields one record per CDR3 protein. The repertoire holds some 21,000 distinct CDR3 sequences, with about 50% as singletons. V lost 5 bases to trimming and J lost 1 base, with 6 bases between them. This CDR3 comprises 13 residues. The table lists this clonotype with a count of one. Its target is not known. Study-level results: A median of around 83% of reactive clones, in convalescent patients, became evident only post-vaccination. A nonsignificant rise from approximately 21 to 38 was seen in the median number of SARS-CoV-2-reactive clonotypes. Investigators enrolled relatively few convalescent patients and included no early post-infection timepoints.

The rearrangement uses TRBV12-3 or TRBV12-4 and TRBJ1-5; D gene unclear. Here the sequenced sample was CD4+ T cells from blood, taken before SARS-CoV-2 vaccination. The sequence came from a human donor who had recovered from COVID-19. The DNA of the CDR3 is TGTGCCAGCAGTCCTTCGAGCAATCAGCCCCAGCATTTT. Translation: CASSPSSNQPQHF.